The text below deals with one TCR beta chain. V was shortened by 0 bases and J by 0 bases, with 6 bases between the two germline ends. The CDR3 has 16 amino acids. Per germline, CDR1 LGHNA and CDR2 YNFKEQ. As originally analysed: Scientists estimated how many nucleated cells there were by amplifying reference gene primers. Only in-frame clones appear in the TCRdb table, and some are missing; sequencing was by immunoSEQ multiplex PCR. V and J calls and clone size are copied from that table; D and trimming were computed from the DNA. The repertoire includes under 150,000 clones, about four fifths of them detected once, and 8.4% sits in the top ten. These data originate in a study of blood T cell repertoires in COVID-19. Across the whole study: Some COVID-19 samples were acute and others convalescent; all came from the United States, Italy and Spain. Nucleic acid was either cDNA or gDNA, and it came from T cells, B-cell-depleted T cells, or PBMCs.

The TCR sequence derives from a woman between 55 and 75 years old with active or convalescent COVID-19. The sequenced sample consisted of peripheral blood. V and J are TRBV4-2 and TRBJ2-6; no definite D call. The CDR3 DNA reads TGTGCCAGCAGCCAAGATATGAGCTCTGGGGCCAACGTCCTGACTTTC. Its translation is CASSQDMSSGANVLTF.